The clone carrying this TCR beta chain was detected only a few times. Its antigen is still unknown. The authors prepared the TCRbeta library with unique molecular identifiers. Using its own MiXCR run on the PCR reads, TCRdb lists one record per CDR3 protein. This table holds 450,000 to 600,000 distinct CDR3 sequences, under 12% found once. This sample is part of a study of T-cell reconstitution after alpha-beta-depleted transplantation in children. Study-level findings and limits: Among T cells one year after transplant, newly produced cells accounted for most counts and diversity. Alpha-beta T cells about two months after transplant reportedly derived from several hundred expanded graft clones.

Germline V gene sequence: CDR1 MDHEN, CDR2 SYDVKM. After removal of 3 bases from V and 4 bases from J, the junction contained 3 bases not matched to a gene. CDR3 length equals 14 residues. The sample here was PBMCs, taken before TCRalphabeta/CD19-depleted stem cell transplant. The source is a child aged 2-15 years with inherited bone marrow failure, due to receive a stem cell transplant. V is TRBV28 and J is TRBJ2-5, with 9 bases that match TRBD1. The CDR3 bases are TGTGCCAGCAGTTTTTCGGACAGGGGAGAGACCCAGTACTTC. It translates to CASSFSDRGETQYF.